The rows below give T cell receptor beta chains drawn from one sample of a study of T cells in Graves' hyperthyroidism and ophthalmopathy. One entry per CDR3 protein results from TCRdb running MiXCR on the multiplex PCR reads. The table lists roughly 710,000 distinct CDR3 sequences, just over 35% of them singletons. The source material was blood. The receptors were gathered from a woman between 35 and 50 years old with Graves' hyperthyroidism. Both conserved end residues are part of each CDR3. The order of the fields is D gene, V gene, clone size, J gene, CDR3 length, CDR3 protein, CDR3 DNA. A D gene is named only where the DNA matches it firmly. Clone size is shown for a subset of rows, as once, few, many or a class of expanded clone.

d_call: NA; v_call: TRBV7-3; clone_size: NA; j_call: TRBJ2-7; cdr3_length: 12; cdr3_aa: CASSFADYEQYF; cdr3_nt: TGTGCCAGCAGCTTCGCTGATTATGAGCAGTACTTC
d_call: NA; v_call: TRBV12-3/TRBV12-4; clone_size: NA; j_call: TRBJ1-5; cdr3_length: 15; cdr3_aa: CASSPPPGYNQPQHF; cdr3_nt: TGTGCCAGCAGTCCCCCCCCAGGGTACAATCAGCCCCAGCATTTT
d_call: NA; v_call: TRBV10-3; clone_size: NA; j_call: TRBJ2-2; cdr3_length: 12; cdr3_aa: CASSLSLGELFF; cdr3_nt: TGTGCCAGCAGTTTGTCACTCGGGGAGCTGTTTTTT
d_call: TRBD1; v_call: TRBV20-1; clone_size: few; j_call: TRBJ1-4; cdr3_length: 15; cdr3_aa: CSASPGGQGSEKLFF; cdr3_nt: TGCAGTGCTAGCCCCGGGGGACAGGGGAGCGAAAAACTGTTTTTT
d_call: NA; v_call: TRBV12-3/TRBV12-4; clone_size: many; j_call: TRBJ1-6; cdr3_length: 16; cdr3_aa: CASSSRGGRYNSPLHF; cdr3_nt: TGTGCCAGCAGTTCCCGAGGGGGACGGTATAATTCACCCCTCCACTTT
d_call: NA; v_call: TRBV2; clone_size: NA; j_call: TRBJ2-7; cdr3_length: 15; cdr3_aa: CASSGSSSYAYEQYF; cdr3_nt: TGTGCCAGCAGTGGGTCATCAAGTTACGCGTACGAGCAGTACTTC
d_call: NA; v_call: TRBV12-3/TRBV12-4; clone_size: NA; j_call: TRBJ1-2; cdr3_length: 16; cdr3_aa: CASTDTGPAPNYGYTF; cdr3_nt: TGTGCCAGCACCGATACAGGACCGGCACCGAACTATGGCTACACCTTC
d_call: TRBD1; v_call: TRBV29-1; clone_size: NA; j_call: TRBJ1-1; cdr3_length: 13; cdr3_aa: CSVERQGRAEAFF; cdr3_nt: TGCAGCGTTGAGAGACAGGGAAGGGCTGAAGCTTTCTTT
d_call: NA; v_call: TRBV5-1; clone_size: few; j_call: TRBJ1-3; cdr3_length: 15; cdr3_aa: CASSLQSLSGNTIYF; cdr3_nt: TGCGCCAGCAGCTTACAAAGTCTATCTGGAAACACCATATATTTT
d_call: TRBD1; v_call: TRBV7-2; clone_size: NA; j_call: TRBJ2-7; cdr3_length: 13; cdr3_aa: CASSYRGQQEQYF; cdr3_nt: TGTGCCAGCAGCTACAGGGGACAACAAGAGCAGTACTTC
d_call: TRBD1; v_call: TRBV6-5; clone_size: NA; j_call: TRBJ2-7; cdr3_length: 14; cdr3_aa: CASSPDRDGYEQYF; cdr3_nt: TGTGCCAGCAGCCCTGACAGGGACGGCTACGAGCAGTACTTC
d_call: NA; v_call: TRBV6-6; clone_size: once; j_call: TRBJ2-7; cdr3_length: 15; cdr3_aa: CASWGSVTELYEQYF; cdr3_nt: TGTGCCAGCTGGGGGTCGGTGACGGAACTCTACGAGCAGTACTTC
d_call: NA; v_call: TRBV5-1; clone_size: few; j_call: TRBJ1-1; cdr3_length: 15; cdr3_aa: CASSLWDRKNTEAFF; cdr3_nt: TGCGCCAGCAGCTTGTGGGACCGGAAGAACACTGAAGCTTTCTTT
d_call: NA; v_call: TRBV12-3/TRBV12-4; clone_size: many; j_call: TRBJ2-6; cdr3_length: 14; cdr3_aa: CASSRGGPSNVLTF; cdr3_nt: TGTGCCAGCAGTCGAGGGGGTCCCTCCAACGTCCTGACTTTC
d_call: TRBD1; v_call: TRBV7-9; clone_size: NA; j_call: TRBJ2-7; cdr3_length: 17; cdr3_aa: CASSLAKDRGLVAEQYF; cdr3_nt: TGTGCCAGCAGCTTGGCCAAGGACAGGGGCTTAGTGGCCGAGCAGTACTTC
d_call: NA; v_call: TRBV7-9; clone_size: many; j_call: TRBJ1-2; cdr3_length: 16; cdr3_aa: CASSRYRDTSNYGYTF; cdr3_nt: TGTGCCAGCAGCCGTTACCGGGACACCTCTAACTATGGCTACACCTTC
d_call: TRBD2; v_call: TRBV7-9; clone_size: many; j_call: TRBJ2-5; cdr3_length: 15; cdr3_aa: CASSSGTSRKETQYF; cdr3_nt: TGTGCCAGCAGCTCCGGGACTAGCAGAAAAGAGACCCAGTACTTC
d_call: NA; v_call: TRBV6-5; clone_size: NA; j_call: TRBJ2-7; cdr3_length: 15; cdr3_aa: CASSTPRGRNYEQYF; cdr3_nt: TGTGCCAGCAGTACCCCCAGGGGCCGTAACTACGAGCAGTACTTC
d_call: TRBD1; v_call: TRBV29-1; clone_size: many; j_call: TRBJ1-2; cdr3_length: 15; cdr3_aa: CSVLPSDRGENGYTF; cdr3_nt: TGCAGCGTCTTACCTAGCGACAGGGGGGAGAATGGCTACACCTTC